This T cell receptor beta chain was sequenced in a study of T cell changes during pregnancy in multiple sclerosis. The V end was cut by 5 bases, the J end by 5 bases, with 10 bases between. This CDR3 has 13 amino acids. Germline V gene sequence: CDR1 LNHDA, CDR2 SQIVND (reference sequence). The table came from immunoSEQ multiplex PCR; TCRdb's copy has only in-frame clones and leaves some out. Of around 50,000 clones in the sample, about 94% were seen once. The clonotype comes from a female donor with multiple sclerosis, enrolled in a pregnancy study. The sample consisted of CD4+ T cells from peripheral blood mononuclear cells, taken in the first trimester of pregnancy. The rearrangement links TRBV19 to TRBJ1-5; a weak D match, TRBD1 (6 bases). This CDR3 reads CASSPRQDQPQHF. The CDR3 coding sequence is TGTGCCAGTAGTCCTCGACAGGATCAGCCCCAGCATTTT.